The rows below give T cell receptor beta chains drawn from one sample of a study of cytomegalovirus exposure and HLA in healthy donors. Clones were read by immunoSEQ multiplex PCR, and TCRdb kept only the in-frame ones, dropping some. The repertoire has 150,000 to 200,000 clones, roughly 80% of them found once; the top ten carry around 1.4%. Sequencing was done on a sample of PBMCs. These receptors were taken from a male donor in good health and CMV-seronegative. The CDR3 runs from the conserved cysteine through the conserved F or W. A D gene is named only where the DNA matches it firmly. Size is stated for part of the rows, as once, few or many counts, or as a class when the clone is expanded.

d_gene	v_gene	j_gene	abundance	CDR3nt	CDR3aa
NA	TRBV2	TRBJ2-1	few	TGTGCCAGCAGTCCTTGGGCGGGGAAGCGGGTACCTTTAGATGAGCAGTTCTTC	CASSPWAGKRVPLDEQFF
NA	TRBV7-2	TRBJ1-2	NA	TGTGCCAGCAGCCTAGCCTCCCGCGGGAACAACTATGGCTACACCTTC	CASSLASRGNNYGYTF
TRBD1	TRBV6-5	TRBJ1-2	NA	TGTGCCGGCCGACAGGGCCTGAACTATGGCTACACCTTC	CAGRQGLNYGYTF
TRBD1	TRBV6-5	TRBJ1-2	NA	TGTGCCAGCAGCACCCCGGGACAGGGGCACTATGGCTACACCTTC	CASSTPGQGHYGYTF
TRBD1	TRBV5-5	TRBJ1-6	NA	TGTGCCAGCAGCTTAGGGACAGGGAATTCACCCCTCCACTTT	CASSLGTGNSPLHF
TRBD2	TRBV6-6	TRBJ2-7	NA	TGTGCCACAGGGACTAATCGCTACGAGCAGTACTTC	CATGTNRYEQYF
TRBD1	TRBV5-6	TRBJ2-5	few	TGTGCCAGCAGCGCTAATCCGGGACAGAAGAAAGAGACCCAGTACTTC	CASSANPGQKKETQYF
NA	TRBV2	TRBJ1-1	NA	TGTGCCAGCAGGGAATCGAGTGGTACAGAGGCTTTCTTT	CASRESSGTEAFF
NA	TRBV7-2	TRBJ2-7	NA	TGTGCCAGCAGCTTCAAGGCTAGTGATAACTACGAGCAGTACTTC	CASSFKASDNYEQYF
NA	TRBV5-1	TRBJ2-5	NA	TGCGCCAGCAGCTTGGGCATAACCGGGGAGACCCAGTACTTC	CASSLGITGETQYF
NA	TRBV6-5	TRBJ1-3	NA	TGTGCCAGCAGTTACTCCTGGGGGGGCGCTGGAAACACCATATATTTT	CASSYSWGGAGNTIYF
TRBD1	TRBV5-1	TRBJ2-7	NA	TGCGCCAGCAGCTTCGGAACAGGGGGCAACGAGCAGTACTTC	CASSFGTGGNEQYF
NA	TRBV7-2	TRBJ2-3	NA	TGTGCCAGCAGCTTAGGGGGGGAATCTAGCACAGATACGCAGTATTTT	CASSLGGESSTDTQYF
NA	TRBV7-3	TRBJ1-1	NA	TGTGCCAGCAGCTCAGGGCCCAACACTGAAGCTTTCTTT	CASSSGPNTEAFF
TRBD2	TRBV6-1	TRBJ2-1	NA	TGTGCCAGCAGTGGCGGGACTAGCGTCGAGCAGTTCTTC	CASSGGTSVEQFF
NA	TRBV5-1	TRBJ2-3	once	TGCGCCAGCAGCTTGGGGCGGGGCACAGATACGCAGTATTTT	CASSLGRGTDTQYF
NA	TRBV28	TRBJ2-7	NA	TGTGCCACCACAGGGCCCTTCTACGAGCAGTACTTC	CATTGPFYEQYF
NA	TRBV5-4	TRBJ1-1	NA	TGTGCCAGCAGCTCCCCAGGGAAGGCTGAAGCTTTCTTT	CASSSPGKAEAFF
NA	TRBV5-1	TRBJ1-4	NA	TGCGCCAGCAGCTTGTCCTGGACTGGGGAAAAACTGTTTTTT	CASSLSWTGEKLFF
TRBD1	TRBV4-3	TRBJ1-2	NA	TGCGCCAGCAGCCAAGTATCGGGACAGGGCTATGGCTACACCTTC	CASSQVSGQGYGYTF
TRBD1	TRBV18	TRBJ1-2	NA	TGTGCCAGCTCACCACAGGGAACGGGACAGGGGAACGGCTACACCTTC	CASSPQGTGQGNGYTF
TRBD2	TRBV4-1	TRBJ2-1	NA	TGCGCCAGCAGCCAAGATCTAGCGGGAGGCATGGAGCAGTTCTTC	CASSQDLAGGMEQFF
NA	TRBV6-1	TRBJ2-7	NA	TGTGCCAGCAGTGAAAATATAGGGGGCTACGAGCAGTACTTC	CASSENIGGYEQYF
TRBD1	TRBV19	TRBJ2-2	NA	TGTGCCAGTAGTACTTTTTTTCAGGGGGCGAACACCGGGGAGCTGTTTTTT	CASSTFFQGANTGELFF
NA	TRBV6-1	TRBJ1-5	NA	TGTGCCAGCAGTGTTCAGAATCGGCCCCAGCATTTT	CASSVQNRPQHF
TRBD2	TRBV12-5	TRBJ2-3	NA	TGTGCTAGTGGTTTAGGGACTAACACAGATACGCAGTATTTT	CASGLGTNTDTQYF
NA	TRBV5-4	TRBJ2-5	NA	TGTGCCAGCAGCTATACAGGGGGGAGGGAGCAGTACTTC	CASSYTGGREQYF
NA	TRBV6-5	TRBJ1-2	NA	TGTGCCAGCAGCCCTGGACAGCACTATGGCTACACCTTC	CASSPGQHYGYTF
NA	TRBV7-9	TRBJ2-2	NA	TGTGCCAGCAGTACCGACAGCGGGGAGCTGTTTTTT	CASSTDSGELFF
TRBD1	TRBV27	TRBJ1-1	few	TGTGCCAGCACCGGGACAGGGGGGAACACTGAAGCTTTCTTT	CASTGTGGNTEAFF
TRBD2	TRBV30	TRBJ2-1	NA	TGTGCCTGGAGTGTTCTAGCGGGAGGGCCCAATGAGCAGTTCTTC	CAWSVLAGGPNEQFF
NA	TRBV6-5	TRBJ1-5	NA	TGTGCCAGCAGTAACAGGGCCAATCAGCCCCAGCATTTT	CASSNRANQPQHF
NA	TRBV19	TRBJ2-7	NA	TGTGCCAGTAGTGGGGCCGACAGCTCCTACGAGCAGTACTTC	CASSGADSSYEQYF
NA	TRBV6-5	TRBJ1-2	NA	TGTGCCAGCAGTACGCAGGGATACTATGGCTACACCTTC	CASSTQGYYGYTF
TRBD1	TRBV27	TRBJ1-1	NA	TGTGCCAGCAGTTCCCACCAACAGGGGGCGCAGATGATGAAAGCTTTCTTT	CASSSHQQGAQMMKAFF
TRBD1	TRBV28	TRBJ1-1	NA	TGTGCCAGCAGAATACAGGGGGCTGCAGCTTTCTTT	CASRIQGAAAFF
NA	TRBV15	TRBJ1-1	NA	TGTGCCACCAGCAGAGATCTCACAGGGCAGGAGAACACTGAAGCTTTCTTT	CATSRDLTGQENTEAFF
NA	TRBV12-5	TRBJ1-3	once	TGTGCTAGTGCCTCGGGGGGATCAGGAAACACCATATATTTT	CASASGGSGNTIYF
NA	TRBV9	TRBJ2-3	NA	TGTGCCAGCAGCGCGGGCACAGATACGCAGTATTTT	CASSAGTDTQYF
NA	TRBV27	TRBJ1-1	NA	TGTGCCAGCAGTTTTGCCAGATACACTGAAGCTTTCTTT	CASSFARYTEAFF
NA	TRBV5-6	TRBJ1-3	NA	TGTGCCAGCAGCTTTACAGGGACGGGAAACACCATATATTTT	CASSFTGTGNTIYF
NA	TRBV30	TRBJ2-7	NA	TGTGCCTGGAATGGCGGGTCCTACGAGCAGTACTTC	CAWNGGSYEQYF
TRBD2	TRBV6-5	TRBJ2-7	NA	TGTGCCAGCAGTTACTCCACGGGGGGCTCCTACGAGCAGTACTTC	CASSYSTGGSYEQYF
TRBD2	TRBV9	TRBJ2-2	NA	TGTGCCAGCAGCGCCTGGGGGGGACCGAACACCGGGGAGCTGTTTTTT	CASSAWGGPNTGELFF
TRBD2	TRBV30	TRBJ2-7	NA	TGTGCCTGGAGTGGGGGACTAGCGCGTTCCTCCTACGAGCAGTACTTC	CAWSGGLARSSYEQYF
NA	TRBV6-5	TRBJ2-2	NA	TGTGCCAGCAGTTACTCGGGACTCCCTGGGGAGCTGTTTTTT	CASSYSGLPGELFF
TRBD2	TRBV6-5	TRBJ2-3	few	TGTGCCACTCGGACTAGCGGGAGCGATACGCAGTATTTT	CATRTSGSDTQYF
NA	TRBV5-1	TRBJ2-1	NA	TGCGCCAGCAGCTTATTGTTAGGGAGCTCCTACAATGAGCAGTTCTTC	CASSLLLGSSYNEQFF
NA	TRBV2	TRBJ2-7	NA	TGTGCCAGCAGTGTCGGGGGGCTCAAGCAGTACTTC	CASSVGGLKQYF
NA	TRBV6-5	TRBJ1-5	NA	TGTGCCAGCAGTTACTCGACAGGCCAGCCCCAGCATTTT	CASSYSTGQPQHF
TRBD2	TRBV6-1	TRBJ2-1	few	TGTGCCAGCAGTGAAGGGACTAGCGGTTACAATGAGCAGTTCTTC	CASSEGTSGYNEQFF